This TCR beta chain was identified in a study of T-cell reconstitution after alpha-beta-depleted transplantation in children. The TCRbeta library was prepared with unique molecular identifiers. MiXCR, applied by TCRdb to the PCR reads, yields one record per CDR3 protein. This table holds 600,000 to 700,000 distinct CDR3 sequences, roughly 13% found once. General study findings and limits: Approximately two months post-transplant, alpha-beta T cells reportedly originated from several hundred expanded graft clones. T cells produced anew were the main source of T-cell counts and diversity one year after transplant.

V lost 2 bases to trimming and J lost 4 bases; unmatched junction nucleotides: 8. Germline CDR1 reads DFQATT; CDR2 reads SNEGSKA (reference sequence). The CDR3 has 14 residues. At least ten counts were recorded for this clonotype. The antigen is unknown. The chain uses TRBV20-1 and TRBJ2-7; 7 nucleotides match TRBD1. This sequence was found in a girl aged 2-10 years with congenital amegakaryocytic thrombocytopenia, due to receive a stem cell transplant. Sequences were derived from PBMCs, sampled before TCRalphabeta/CD19-depleted stem cell transplant. For the CDR3, the DNA is TGCAGTGCTAGAAGACAGGGCAAATTTTACGAGCAGTACTTC. This encodes CSARRQGKFYEQYF.